Listed below are T cell receptor beta chains from one sample, sequenced in a study of neurological immune-mediated disorders. TCRdb re-derived calls from the 5' RACE reads in MiXCR, one entry per CDR3 protein. The top ten clones hold about 6.6% of a sample with some 54,000 distinct CDR3 sequences, around 10% of them seen once. The sequenced material came from PBMCs. These receptors came from a male donor with HTLV-1-associated myelopathy (HAM/TSP). CDR3s include the opening cysteine and the closing phenylalanine or tryptophan. Fields, in order: V gene, D gene, J gene, clone size, CDR3 DNA, CDR3 protein. The D gene is left open where the match is weak. Clone size is given for some rows only: seen once, a few or many times, or a class if the clone is expanded.

>TRBV20-1|NA|TRBJ2-3|many
TGCAGTGCTAGCAGGGGTTTCGCAGATACGCAGTATTTT
CSASRGFADTQYF
>TRBV12-3/TRBV12-4|NA|TRBJ1-1|many
TGTGCCAGCAGTTTCCTTCTTGGTCCGGACACTGAAGCTTTCTTT
CASSFLLGPDTEAFF
>TRBV7-9|TRBD1|TRBJ1-2|many
TGTGCCAGCAGCCTTGAACAGGGGAACTATGGCTACACCTTC
CASSLEQGNYGYTF
>TRBV20-1|TRBD2|TRBJ2-5|many
TGCAGTGCTAGAGACGGGGGGGACGTTAAAGAGACCCAGTACTTC
CSARDGGDVKETQYF
>TRBV5-1|NA|TRBJ2-1|many
TGCGCCAGCAGCTTGGAAAATGCCTGGAATGAGCAGTTCTTC
CASSLENAWNEQFF
>TRBV10-3|TRBD1|TRBJ2-7|many
TGTGCCATCAACCCAGGGACAGTCTCCTACGAGCAGTACTTC
CAINPGTVSYEQYF
>TRBV6-6|NA|TRBJ2-5|few
TGTGCCAGCAGTTTACCGGACAGTCAAGAGACCCAGTACTTC
CASSLPDSQETQYF
>TRBV6-2/TRBV6-3|NA|TRBJ1-1|many
TGTGCCAGCAGTTACTCCCCATCCTCCTGGCCCACTGAAGCTTTCTTT
CASSYSPSSWPTEAFF
>TRBV12-3/TRBV12-4|NA|TRBJ1-1|many
TGTGCCAGCAGTTTAAAAGGGTGGTCTGAAGCTTTCTTT
CASSLKGWSEAFF
>TRBV5-5|NA|TRBJ2-3|many
TGTGCCAGCAGCTCTCCGGGACAACGCACAGATACGCAGTATTTT
CASSSPGQRTDTQYF
>TRBV7-8|NA|TRBJ1-6|NA
TGTGCCAGCAGCTCCATGGTACAGGGAGGTAATTCACCCCTCCACTTT
CASSSMVQGGNSPLHF
>TRBV12-3/TRBV12-4|NA|TRBJ2-7|medium-sized
TGTGCCAGCAGGGCGACAGCCGCCTACGAGCAGTACTTC
CASRATAAYEQYF
>TRBV6-5|NA|TRBJ2-5|many
TGTGCCAGCAGTTACGAGAGGGCGAAAGAGACCCAGTACTTC
CASSYERAKETQYF